The 31 T cell receptor beta chains in this list originate from one sample, sequenced in a study of PD-1 blockade in classical Hodgkin lymphoma. The patients all showed relapse after autologous stem cell transplantation, while their brentuximab vedotin exposure varied. Method: immunoSEQ multiplex PCR; TCRdb's copy keeps in-frame clones and lacks some. The sample shows approximately 46,000 clones, 73% of them seen only once. The sequenced sample was peripheral blood mononuclear cells (PBMCs), obtained at baseline. Source of these receptors: a human donor with classical Hodgkin lymphoma.

V usage is TRBV5-1 and J usage is TRBJ2-2; 10 nucleotides agree with TRBD2. This CDR3 has 17 amino acids. CDR1 is SGHRS and CDR2 is YFSETQ in the germline V gene. J gave up 4 bases and V 2 bases, and 8 bases lay outside the gene matches. The DNA of the CDR3 is TGCGCCAGCAGCTTTCTGGATAGCGGGGGGAGCACCGGGGAGCTGTTTTTT. Amino acids: CASSFLDSGGSTGELFF. The full variable domain, rest sourced from reference TRBV5-1 and TRBJ2-2, is KAGVTQTPRYLIKTRGQQVTLSCSPISGHRSVSWYQQTPGQGLQFLFEYFSETQRNKGNFPGRFSGRQFSNSRSEMNVSTLELGDSALYLCASSFLDSGGSTGELFFGEGSRLTVL.

In this sample, this clone turned up a few times. The rearrangement joins TRBV28 to TRBJ1-5, with TRBD1 matching over 8 bases. J lost 7 bases, V lost 4 bases, and 21 bases had no gene match. CDR1 and CDR2 from the germline V gene are MDHEN and SYDVKM. CDR3 length equals 19 residues. The CDR3 bases are TGTGCCAGCAGTTATCCCAGGGGTAAAGGACAGGGAAGGATGCAGCCCCAGCATTTT. This codes for CASSYPRGKGQGRMQPQHF.

This clone was recorded only once. The V gene is TRBV4-1, the J gene TRBJ2-7; no definite D call. The germline gives CDR1 MGHRA, CDR2 YSYEKL. Trimming stripped 0 bases from V and 2 bases from J, with 8 bases between. The CDR3 has 14 residues. The CDR3, as DNA: TGCGCCAGCAGCCAAGAGAACAAGCCCTACGAGCAGTACTTC. Protein sequence: CASSQENKPYEQYF.

The J gene is TRBJ1-2, the V gene TRBV2; no clear D gene. Deletions cut 4 bases from V and 4 bases from J, with 4 bases between. The germline CDR1 and CDR2 sequences are SNHLY and FYNNEI. The length of the CDR3 is 11 residues. The CDR3 region is CASSGGYGYTF. The DNA of the CDR3 is TGTGCCAGCAGTGGGGGCTATGGCTACACCTTC. Combining the CDR3 with reference TRBV2 and TRBJ1-2 gives the whole variable domain EPEVTQTPSHQVTQMGQEVILRCVPISNHLYFYWYRQILGQKVEFLVSFYNNEISEKSEIFDDQFSVERPDGSNFTLKIRSTKLEDSAMYFCASSGGYGYTFGSGTRLTVV.

The V and J genes are TRBV28 and TRBJ2-7; D is unresolved. Germline V gene sequence: CDR1 MDHEN, CDR2 SYDVKM. The CDR3 has 11 residues. V was trimmed by 6 bases and J by 3 bases, leaving 6 bases between them. The CDR3 DNA reads TGTGCCAGCAGAACCGGCTACGAGCAGTACTTC. Translated, it gives CASRTGYEQYF.

This chain uses TRBV5-4 with TRBJ2-1, with D possibly being TRBD1 (6 bases). The CDR3 is 15 amino acids. The V and J ends lost 3 bases and 2 bases respectively, with 12 bases between them. From germline, CDR1 is SGHNT and CDR2 YYREEE (reference sequence). CDR3 sequence reads: CASSSDSSPYNEQFF. The CDR3 bases are TGTGCCAGCAGCTCGGACAGCTCCCCCTACAATGAGCAGTTCTTC.

The V and J genes are TRBV10-1 and TRBJ1-1, with 7 positions matching TRBD1. V lost 0 bases to trimming and J lost 3 bases; unmatched junction nucleotides: 4. Germline CDR1 reads WNHNN; CDR2 reads SYGVQD (reference sequence). CDR3 length equals 15 residues. CDR3: CASSESGGADTEAFF. The CDR3 nucleotides read TGCGCCAGCAGTGAGTCAGGGGGCGCGGACACTGAAGCTTTCTTT.

The V gene is TRBV5-1, the J gene TRBJ2-2, with D tentatively TRBD1 (6 bases). CDR3 length: 14 residues. Germline V lookup: CDR1 SGHRS, CDR2 YFSETQ. Trimming cost V 4 bases and J 4 bases, with 11 bases left between them. CDR3 sequence (DNA): TGCGCCAGCAGCCACGGACAGTTCACCGGGGAGCTGTTTTTT. Translation gives CASSHGQFTGELFF.

J is TRBJ2-7 and V is TRBV6-4, with 9 positions matching TRBD2. CDR3 length equals 15 residues. V lost 2 bases and J lost 4; bases outside the gene matches: 6. The germline V gene encodes CDR1 MRHNA and CDR2 SNTAGT. As DNA, the CDR3 is TGTGCCAGCAGTGACCCTCGGCGGGGGGGGTACGAGCAGTACTTC. Amino acids: CASSDPRRGGYEQYF.

A single count supports this clone. The CDR3 loop reads CASTRTSGSSSEQYF. DNA for the CDR3: TGTGCCAGCACCCGGACTAGCGGGAGTTCTTCCGAGCAGTACTTC. The chain employs TRBV27 and TRBJ2-7, with 13 bases lining up with TRBD2. The CDR3 sequence is 15 residues long. Looked up from germline, CDR1 is MNHEY and CDR2 is SMNVEV (reference sequence). V gave up 7 bases and J gave up 6 bases; unmatched junction bases: 9.

The V and J genes are TRBV12-5 and TRBJ1-1; D unresolved. With 7 bases removed from V and 2 bases from J, the gap between germline ends came to 5 bases. Germline V gives CDR1 LGHNT, CDR2 FRNRAP. The CDR3 contains 11 residues. CDR3 bases: TGTGCTAGTGCCATCAACACTGAAGCTTTCTTT. Residues: CASAINTEAFF. The variable domain in full, completed from reference TRBV12-5 and TRBJ1-1, reads DARVTQTPRHKVTEMGQEVTMRCQPILGHNTVFWYRQTMMQGLELLAYFRNRAPLDDSGMPKDRFSAEMPDATLATLKIQPSEPRDSAVYFCASAINTEAFFGQGTRLTVV.

V usage is TRBV19 and J usage is TRBJ1-2; D not resolved. V gave up 5 bases and J gave up 6 bases, with 16 bases separating them. Germline assignment: CDR1 LNHDA and CDR2 SQIVND (reference sequence). The CDR3 loop spans 14 amino acids. The CDR3 spells CASSLYGSLDGYTF. In nucleotides, the CDR3 is TGTGCCAGTAGTCTTTACGGCAGTCTTGATGGCTACACCTTC.

The gene calls are TRBV7-9 and TRBJ1-1; D gene ambiguous. This CDR3 contains 12 residues. V shed 8 bases and J shed 0 bases, with 7 bases lying between them. Germline CDR1 and CDR2: SEHNR and FQNEAQ (reference sequence). The CDR3, as DNA: TGTGCCAGCGACGCAATGAACACTGAAGCTTTCTTT. It encodes CASDAMNTEAFF.

This chain uses TRBV29-1 with TRBJ2-3; D unresolved. This CDR3 is 13 amino acids long. Germline CDR1 and CDR2: SQVTM and ANQGSEA. Trimming took 1 base from V and 14 from J, leaving 19 bases between them. The CDR3 DNA follows: TGCAGCGTTGAAGGCCAGAGCCCAAACCTACGGTATTTT. Encoded protein: CSVEGQSPNLRYF.

This clone came up a few times. V usage is TRBV6-1 and J usage is TRBJ2-1; 9 nucleotides match TRBD2. CDR1 and CDR2 from the germline V gene are MNHNS and SASEGT. The CDR3 loop spans 16 amino acids. V gave up 4 bases and J gave up 3 bases; unmatched junction bases: 7. The CDR3 here is CASSGLAGVNYNEQFF. DNA for the CDR3: TGTGCCAGCAGTGGGTTAGCGGGAGTGAACTACAATGAGCAGTTCTTC.

J is TRBJ2-1 and V is TRBV18; TRBD1 agrees at 11 bases. The CDR3 covers 15 residues. CDR1 and CDR2 (germline): KGHSH, LQKENI. With V trimmed by 2 bases and J by 9 bases, 6 bases remained unmatched. The CDR3 loop reads CASSPTPGQGGEQFF. CDR3 in DNA: TGTGCCAGCTCACCAACTCCGGGACAGGGGGGTGAGCAGTTCTTC.

V usage is TRBV9 and J usage is TRBJ2-7, with D unresolved. Trimming took 0 bases from V and 4 from J, leaving 17 bases between them. CDR1 is SGDLS, CDR2 YYNGEE, per germline. CDR3 length equals 16 residues. Here the CDR3 DNA reads TGTGCCAGCAGCGTAGAGGCAACCCAAGGAACATACGAGCAGTACTTC. It is translated as CASSVEATQGTYEQYF. Together with reference TRBV9 and TRBJ2-7, the CDR3 gives the full variable domain: DSGVTQTPKHLITATGQRVTLRCSPRSGDLSVYWYQQSLDQGLQFLIQYYNGEERAKGNILERFSAQQFPDLHSELNLSSLELGDSALYFCASSVEATQGTYEQYFGPGTRLTVT.

The chain is built from TRBV7-6 and TRBJ1-1; D is unresolved. V lost 5 bases and J 2 bases, leaving 12 bases between the germline ends. CDR3 length: 14 residues. Germline loops: CDR1 SGHVS, CDR2 FNYEAQ. CDR3 nucleotides: TGTGCCAGCAGCCTTCCGGAAGGCAACACTGAAGCTTTCTTT. Protein sequence: CASSLPEGNTEAFF.

J is TRBJ1-6 and V is TRBV4-2; 7 nucleotides align to TRBD1. Per germline, CDR1 LGHNA and CDR2 YNFKEQ. This CDR3 contains 18 residues. With V trimmed by 4 bases and J by 9 bases, 18 bases remained unmatched. CDR3 in DNA: TGTGCCAGCAGCCTCAGTCCCGGGAGTACAGGGGCAGGTTCACCCCTCCACTTT. This codes for CASSLSPGSTGAGSPLHF.

V is TRBV11-2 and J is TRBJ2-7; D is uncertain. Trimming shortened V by 7 bases and J by 4 bases, and 11 bases separated the two germline ends. This CDR3 is 12 amino acids long. Germline CDR1 SGHAT, CDR2 FQNNGV. This CDR3 is CASTRSAYEQYF. CDR3 nucleotides: TGTGCCAGCACAAGGTCCGCATACGAGCAGTACTTC.

This chain uses TRBV19 with TRBJ1-4; D is possibly TRBD1 (6 bases). CDR3 length equals 13 residues. Germline CDR1 reads LNHDA; CDR2 reads SQIVND (reference sequence). With 8 bases removed from V and 5 bases from J, the gap between germline ends came to 12 bases. CDR3 loop: CASAIGGNEKLFF. The CDR3 nucleotides read TGTGCCAGTGCGATAGGGGGGAATGAAAAACTGTTTTTT.

The chain uses TRBV5-1 and TRBJ2-1, with 8 positions matching TRBD2. Germline V gene lookup returns CDR1 SGHRS and CDR2 YFSETQ. J was trimmed by 7 bases and V by 4 bases; bases with no gene match: 7. The CDR3 sequence is 14 residues long. As DNA, the CDR3 is TGCGCCAGCAGCATCGGGACTAGTAGGAATGAGCAGTTCTTC. Protein product: CASSIGTSRNEQFF.

The table lists this clone with a few counts. The chain has TRBV2 and TRBJ2-6; possible D gene TRBD1, 6 bases. Trimming stripped 3 bases from V and 0 bases from J, with 15 bases between. Germline V gene sequence: CDR1 SNHLY, CDR2 FYNNEI. The CDR3 consists of 18 residues. CDR3 residues: CASSDRQDFYSGANVLTF. Here the CDR3 DNA reads TGTGCCAGCAGTGACAGACAGGATTTTTACTCTGGGGCCAACGTCCTGACTTTC.

The V gene is TRBV10-3, the J gene TRBJ2-5; no clear D. This CDR3 has 13 residues. Trimming pared 10 bases from V and 2 bases from J, leaving 14 bases between. Germline CDR1 is ENHRY and CDR2 is SYGVKD. The CDR3 DNA reads TGTGCCAGCGGTACTCTTCCGCAAGAGACCCAGTACTTC. Translating it yields CASGTLPQETQYF.

This sequence joins TRBV6-5 and TRBJ1-5, with 9 nucleotides matching TRBD1. The CDR3 consists of 15 residues. Germline V CDR1 and CDR2: MNHEY, SVGAGI. V lost 2 bases to trimming and J lost 6 bases; unmatched junction nucleotides: 5. The CDR3 region is CASSYGQGQGQPQHF. The CDR3 coding sequence is TGTGCCAGCAGTTACGGACAGGGGCAGGGTCAGCCCCAGCATTTT.

The chain joins TRBV5-1 to TRBJ2-5; the D gene is possibly TRBD1 (6 bases). V lost 5 bases and J 5 bases, leaving 16 bases between the germline ends. The germline V gene has CDR1 SGHRS and CDR2 YFSETQ. The CDR3 consists of 14 residues. The CDR3 spells CASRPPGEWETQYF. Written as DNA, the CDR3 is TGCGCCAGCAGACCCCCAGGGGAATGGGAGACCCAGTACTTC. Variable domain in full (rest from reference TRBV5-1 and TRBJ2-5): KAGVTQTPRYLIKTRGQQVTLSCSPISGHRSVSWYQQTPGQGLQFLFEYFSETQRNKGNFPGRFSGRQFSNSRSEMNVSTLELGDSALYLCASRPPGEWETQYFGPGTRLLVL.

This sequence joins TRBV6-1 and TRBJ2-1; the D gene is possibly TRBD1 (7 bases). The CDR3 runs 15 residues. Germline values: CDR1 MNHNS, CDR2 SASEGT. Trimming stripped 6 bases from V and 4 bases from J, with 16 bases between. The CDR3 nucleotides read TGTGCCAGCAGATGGTCCAGGGGGGTTTACAATGAGCAGTTCTTC. Encoded protein: CASRWSRGVYNEQFF.

The rearrangement uses TRBV30 and TRBJ1-4; unclear D gene. The CDR3 has 12 amino acids. Germline V gene sequence: CDR1 GTSNPN, CDR2 SVGIG (reference sequence). Trimming removed 8 bases from V and 4 bases from J, with 11 bases in between. CDR3 coding DNA: TGTGCCGGCCGGGATCTTAATGAAAAACTGTTTTTT. Its protein product is CAGRDLNEKLFF.

This clone was seen just once. The chain combines TRBV7-3 with TRBJ2-5, with 12 bases that match TRBD2. Trimming removed 5 bases from V and 6 bases from J; junction bases left unmatched: 7. CDR1 SGHTA and CDR2 FQGTGA come from the germline V gene. This CDR3 spans 15 amino acids. This CDR3 reads CASSGGLAGQKTQYF. CDR3 DNA sequence: TGTGCCAGCAGCGGCGGACTAGCGGGGCAGAAGACCCAGTACTTC.

The chain links TRBV7-3 to TRBJ2-3, with D perhaps matching TRBD2 (5 bases). The CDR3 totals 11 residues. The ends were cut back, 6 bases at V and 6 bases at J, with 7 bases in the middle. The germline gives CDR1 SGHTA, CDR2 FQGTGA. In DNA, the CDR3 is TGTGCCAGCAGGGACTGGGATACGCAGTATTTT. This sequence encodes CASRDWDTQYF.

A single count supports this clone. The chain has TRBV19 and TRBJ1-1; D is unresolved. V lost 4 bases, J lost 5 bases, and 11 bases lay in between. CDR3 length equals 13 residues. CDR1 and CDR2 (germline): LNHDA, SQIVND (reference sequence). The CDR3 DNA reads as TGTGCCAGTAGTACCAGAGAAAGGACTGAAGCTTTCTTT. It is translated as CASSTRERTEAFF. Based on the CDR3 plus reference TRBV19 and TRBJ1-1, the full variable domain is DGGITQSPKYLFRKEGQNVTLSCEQNLNHDAMYWYRQDPGQGLRLIYYSQIVNDFQKGDIAEGYSVSREKKESFPLTVTSAQKNPTAFYLCASSTRERTEAFFGQGTRLTVV.